A selection of T cell receptor beta chains follows, all from one sample in a study of CD8 T cells in Susac syndrome. TCRdb processed the immunoSEQ multiplex PCR reads anew with MiXCR; each CDR3 protein has one entry. The sample holds approximately 180,000 distinct CDR3 sequences, roughly nine tenths seen once. Sequencing input: CD4+ T cells from PBMCs. Source of these receptors: a human donor with Susac syndrome. Both conserved end residues are part of each CDR3. D genes are given only for firm matches.

NA	TRBV30	TRBJ1-4	CASDMQRGEKLFF
NA	TRBV18	TRBJ2-6	CASTGFPGRFSGANVLTF
TRBD1	TRBV19	TRBJ2-7	CASSRGQGYEQYF
TRBD1	TRBV28	TRBJ1-2	CASRRQGNLGYTF
NA	TRBV19	TRBJ1-1	CASRAPGRAGTEAFF
NA	TRBV10-3	TRBJ2-6	CASTMGRTGANVLTF
NA	TRBV9	TRBJ2-2	CASSVVGNTGELFF
NA	TRBV7-9	TRBJ2-3	CASSLAGTLSTDTQYF
TRBD2	TRBV6-6	TRBJ2-1	CASNEGLAENNEQFF
NA	TRBV6-2/TRBV6-3	TRBJ2-1	CASSYIRNEQFF
NA	TRBV5-1	TRBJ2-7	CASSAGDRPYEQYF
NA	TRBV7-6	TRBJ2-5	CASSKTGNAKAQYF
NA	TRBV28	TRBJ1-5	CASSVPGRSNQPQHF
TRBD1	TRBV6-2/TRBV6-3	TRBJ2-7	CASSYPGTGLEQYF
NA	TRBV6-5	TRBJ1-1	CASSYHWQNTEAFF
NA	TRBV29-1	TRBJ2-2	CSSEGATGELFF
NA	TRBV3-1	TRBJ2-1	CASSQDNLVLYNEQFF
TRBD2	TRBV28	TRBJ2-3	CASVGLAKGTDTQYF
NA	TRBV20-1	TRBJ2-2	CSAPLGSGELFF
TRBD2	TRBV7-9	TRBJ2-7	CASSTGTSGIEQYF
TRBD2	TRBV4-1	TRBJ2-3	CASSQDRTSVTDTQYF
NA	TRBV13	TRBJ2-5	CASSLYGTLQETQYF
TRBD1	TRBV5-4	TRBJ1-1	CASSLGGTGGENAFF
TRBD2	TRBV28	TRBJ2-7	CACLGTSGTYEQYF